The 10 T cell receptor beta chains below come from one sample, sequenced in a study of shared clonotypes between healthy human individuals. Sequenced by immunoSEQ multiplex PCR; TCRdb stores in-frame clones only, minus some. Among roughly 1.5 million clones listed, about 98% were seen once. The sample comprised naive CD4+ T cells sorted from blood. The subset is: CD45RA+ positively selected. The receptor set was obtained from a man aged 25 to 45 in good health.

This chain joins TRBV5-1 and TRBJ2-7; D possibly corresponds to TRBD1 (5 bases). The V gene lost 4 bases and the J gene lost 0 bases, with 14 bases spanning the gap. The CDR3 sequence is 15 residues long. Germline lookup yields CDR1 SGHRS and CDR2 YFSETQ. This CDR3 reads CASSRAGQTSYEQYF. CDR3 sequence (DNA): TGCGCCAGCAGCCGCGCAGGGCAAACCTCCTACGAGCAGTACTTC.

To note about this clone: The sample has other DNA sequences that encode this CDR3 too. DNA of the CDR3: TGCGCCAGCAGCTTGGGCGGGGCAACTAATGAAAAACTGTTTTTT. Translating it yields CASSLGGATNEKLFF. The chain recombines TRBV5-1 with TRBJ1-4, with D unclear. Germline assignment: CDR1 SGHRS and CDR2 YFSETQ. Between the trimmed V and J ends, which lost 0 bases and 0 bases, there was a span of 6 bases. CDR3 length equals 15 residues.

The V and J genes are TRBV14 and TRBJ1-1; perhaps TRBD1 as D (5 bases). The V end was cut by 0 bases, the J end by 11 bases, with 19 bases between. CDR3 length equals 15 residues. The V gene's germline CDR1 is SGHDN and CDR2 FVKESK. This chain's CDR3 is CASSQDPPGLGRAFF. DNA of the CDR3: TGTGCCAGCAGCCAAGATCCGCCGGGACTAGGGAGGGCTTTCTTT.

The chain carries TRBV29-1 and TRBJ2-5; 7 bases agree with TRBD2. The CDR3 runs 16 residues. V trimming: 1 base; J trimming: 1 base; junction bases outside the gene matches: 9. From germline, CDR1 is SQVTM and CDR2 ANQGSEA. DNA for the CDR3: TGCAGCGTTGAAGTTCCGGGAGGTCCCCTCCAAGAGACCCAGTACTTC. Translated, it gives CSVEVPGGPLQETQYF.

The chain links TRBV10-3 to TRBJ2-7; the D gene is possibly TRBD1 (5 bases). Between the trimmed V and J ends, which lost 6 bases and 7 bases, there was a span of 25 bases. Germline loops: CDR1 ENHRY, CDR2 SYGVKD. There are 16 residues in the CDR3. The CDR3 bases are TGTGCCATCAGCCACAGCCCCCGACAGCGCGCTGAAGAGCAGTACTTC. It yields the protein CAISHSPRQRAEEQYF.

V usage is TRBV14 and J usage is TRBJ2-2; D uncertain. Germline loops: CDR1 SGHDN, CDR2 FVKESK. Between the trimmed V and J ends, which lost 3 bases and 4 bases, there was a span of 9 bases. The CDR3 spans 14 residues. CDR3 sequence reads: CASSQSAVTGELFF. Written as DNA, the CDR3 is TGTGCCAGCAGCCAGAGCGCGGTCACCGGGGAGCTGTTTTTT.

The chain uses TRBV19 and TRBJ2-3; TRBD2 matches 12 bases. This CDR3 contains 19 residues. Germline V gene lookup returns CDR1 LNHDA and CDR2 SQIVND (reference sequence). Germline trimming cut 6 bases from V and 1 base from J; bases unmatched to any gene: 14. The CDR3 is CASRVPGTSGLHGTDTQYF. As DNA, the CDR3 is TGTGCCAGTAGAGTCCCGGGGACTAGCGGGCTCCACGGCACAGATACGCAGTATTTT.

The V gene is TRBV27, the J gene TRBJ1-4; 10 nucleotides agree with TRBD1. V lost 6 bases, J lost 11 bases, and 6 bases stayed unmatched. This CDR3 spans 13 amino acids. Germline CDR1 is MNHEY and CDR2 is SMNVEV (reference sequence). CDR3 sequence reads: CASRRDRGLKLFF. CDR3 nucleotides: TGTGCCAGCAGACGGGACAGGGGATTGAAACTGTTTTTT.

The chain couples TRBV15 to TRBJ2-3, with 11 bases lining up with TRBD2. V gave up 0 bases and J gave up 5 bases; unmatched junction bases: 7. There are 17 residues in the CDR3. CDR1 is LNHNV, CDR2 YYDKDF, per germline (reference sequence). This chain's CDR3 is CATSRDPSGRTGDTQYF. In nucleotides, the CDR3 is TGTGCCACCAGCAGAGACCCTAGCGGGAGGACGGGAGATACGCAGTATTTT. Using reference TRBV15 and TRBJ2-3 for the parts outside the CDR3, the full variable domain is DAMVIQNPRYQVTQFGKPVTLSCSQTLNHNVMYWYQQKSSQAPKLLFHYYDKDFNNEADTPDNFQSRRPNTSFCFLDIRSPGLGDTAMYLCATSRDPSGRTGDTQYFGPGTRLTVL.

The rearrangement uses TRBV18 and TRBJ2-1; no clear D gene. This CDR3 has 15 amino acids. CDR1 is KGHSH and CDR2 is LQKENI in the germline V gene. V was pared by 0 bases and J by 2 bases, with 8 bases between. The CDR3 sequence: CASSPPGTPYNEQFF. In DNA, the CDR3 is TGTGCCAGCTCACCACCTGGTACCCCCTACAATGAGCAGTTCTTC.